One sample yielded the 23 T cell receptor beta chains listed below, sequenced in a study of tumor and adjacent non-tumor tissue in lung cancer. TCRbeta libraries were built with three rounds of nested PCR, modified from ARM-PCR. TCRdb re-analysed the multiplex PCR reads in MiXCR, keeping a single row per CDR3 protein. The repertoire consists of 81,000 or so distinct CDR3 sequences, with 80% to 90% occurring once and the leading ten covering approximately 55%. No cell sorting was done before RNA was extracted from the tissue. More than 3 cm separated this lung sample from the edge of the tumor. The sequenced sample was distant non-tumor lung tissue. All receptors come from a man in his sixties with non-small cell lung cancer.

This clonotype has a handful of counts. Given a much more abundant clone one base away, this may be a read error. The chain employs TRBV6-1 and TRBJ1-3; 8 bases agree with TRBD1. The CDR3 spans 16 residues. Per the germline V gene, CDR1 is MNHNS and CDR2 is SASEGT. DNA of the CDR3: TGTGCCAACAGTTTCGGACAGGGCTCCGCTGGAAACACCATATATTTT. Its translation: CANSFGQGSAGNTIYF.

The rearrangement uses TRBV4-3 and TRBJ2-6; D is ambiguous. The germline V gene has CDR1 LGHNA and CDR2 YSLEER. V dropped 0 bases and J dropped 18 bases, with 24 bases sitting between them. The CDR3 has 16 amino acids. The CDR3 loop is CASSQEAVSGVNAPTF. The CDR3 bases are TGCGCCAGCAGCCAAGAGGCGGTGTCTGGGGTCAACGCCCCGACTTTC.

On this clonotype itself: A junction end diverges from the germline sequence, so it may reflect a read error. The chain is built from TRBV20-1 and TRBJ2-7; no firm D call. Germline CDR1 is DFQATT and CDR2 is SNEGSKA (reference sequence). This CDR3 has 12 residues. In nucleotides, the CDR3 is TGCATTGCTAGTGCAGTCACCTACGAGCACTACTTC. The encoded protein is CIASAVTYEHYF.

This clonotype occurred once. The rearrangement joins TRBV6-5 to TRBJ2-3, with D possibly matching TRBD2 (5 bases). This CDR3 spans 16 amino acids. V was shortened by 2 bases and J by 6 bases, with 18 bases between the two germline ends. Germline values: CDR1 MNHEY, CDR2 SVGAGI. This CDR3 reads CASSYPRGSVKDTQYF. DNA for the CDR3: TGTGCCAGCAGTTACCCAAGAGGTAGCGTGAAGGATACGCAGTATTTT.

About this clonotype: A read error may produce the germline difference seen at one junction end. This rearrangement joins TRBV11-3 to TRBJ1-6, with D unresolved. CDR1 and CDR2 (germline): SGHNT, YENEEA. The CDR3 has 14 residues. DNA for the CDR3: TGTGCCAACAGCTCTACGAGAGGGAATTCTCCCCTCCACTTT. Encoded protein: CANSSTRGNSPLHF.

This clonotype has just one count. One end of the junction varies from germline; a read error may be responsible. The rearrangement links TRBV11-3 to TRBJ2-1; 9 bases map to TRBD2. CDR3 length equals 16 residues. CDR1 is SGHNT, CDR2 YENEEA, per germline. This CDR3 reads CARSLGGTSIHNEQLF. CDR3 sequence (DNA): TGTGCCCGCAGCTTAGGGGGGACTAGCATCCACAATGAGCAGTTATTC.

The table lists this clonotype with a few counts. The CDR3 is CASSSESVRVTEAFF. CDR3 nucleotides: TGCGCCAGCAGCTCAGAGTCGGTCCGTGTCACTGAAGCTTTCTTT. J is TRBJ1-1 and V is TRBV4-3; D gene ambiguous. The CDR3 is made up of 15 amino acids. CDR1 is LGHNA and CDR2 is YSLEER in the germline V gene. V shed 5 bases and J shed 4 bases, with 17 bases lying between them.

This clonotype was seen more than once but under ten times. The chain employs TRBV4-2 and TRBJ2-1; the D is unclear. Germline CDR1 and CDR2: LGHNA and YNFKEQ. The CDR3 has 14 amino acids. The V and J ends lost 1 base and 5 bases respectively, with 9 bases between them. Here the CDR3 reads CASSQAGQNNEQFF. The CDR3 DNA reads TGTGCCAGCAGCCAAGCGGGCCAAAACAATGAGCAGTTCTTC.

A remark on this clonotype: One end of the junction fails to match germline, which may point to a read error. The V and J genes are TRBV4-1 and TRBJ1-2; no clear D gene. CDR3 length: 15 amino acids. Germline-derived CDR1 and CDR2 are MGHRA and YSYEKL. CDR3 residues: CASIQGRGPNYGFTF. CDR3 sequence (DNA): TGCGCCAGCATCCAAGGCCGAGGACCTAACTATGGCTTCACCTTC.

A remark on this clonotype: Without the conserved terminal phenylalanine or tryptophan, this CDR3 likely stems from a read error. The limits of the CDR3 on the DNA are not certain, so only TCRdb's listed CDR3 is given. V and J are TRBV5-6 and TRBJ1-6. CDR1 SGHDT and CDR2 YYEEEE come from the germline V gene. The CDR3 has 13 residues if both end residues are counted. CDR3 amino acids: CASSRRRSSPLLI.

Remarks on this clonotype: Sequence at one end of the junction differs from germline and may be a read error. CDR3 in amino acids: CTSSLVLGVATDTQYF. The CDR3, as DNA: TGTACCAGCAGCTTAGTATTAGGGGTAGCTACAGATACACAGTATTTT. The chain links TRBV11-2 to TRBJ2-3; D perhaps matches TRBD1 (5 bases). The CDR3 extends over 16 amino acids. CDR1 and CDR2 from the germline V gene are SGHAT and FQNNGV.

This clonotype was seen only a few times. Sequence at one end of the junction differs from germline and may be a read error. The chain recombines TRBV6-2 or TRBV6-3 with TRBJ2-7, with D unclear. Germline CDR1 reads MNHEY; CDR2 reads SVGEGT. The CDR3 totals 14 residues. The CDR3 coding sequence is TGTGTCAGCATGGGCGACTCCATCTCCTACGAGCAGTACTTC. Translated, it gives CVSMGDSISYEQYF.

As for this clonotype: The junction shows a germline mismatch at one end, possibly a read error. The chain carries TRBV28 and TRBJ2-7, with D unclear. The CDR3 has 14 amino acids. Germline CDR1 reads MDHEN; CDR2 reads SYDVKM. Here the CDR3 DNA reads TGTGCCATCAGTCCGCAATTGAGCTCCTACGAGCAGAACTTC. Its translation: CAISPQLSSYEQNF.

About this clonotype itself: The junction does not match germline at one end; this may be a read error. This rearrangement joins TRBV28 to TRBJ2-3, with D perhaps TRBD2 (5 bases). Germline V lookup: CDR1 MDHEN, CDR2 SYDVKM. This CDR3 spans 16 amino acids. The CDR3: CASNLSGSLSTDTQYF. The DNA for the CDR3 is TGTGCCAGCAATTTAAGTGGGAGTCTTAGCACAGACACGCAGTATTTT.

In this sample, this clonotype turned up many times. The rearrangement links TRBV5-6 to TRBJ1-4; maybe TRBD1 (5 bases). CDR3 size: 14 residues. CDR1 is SGHDT, CDR2 YYEEEE, per germline. The germline V and J ends were trimmed by 2 bases and 5 bases, with 10 bases remaining between them. CDR3 region: CASSFQGYNEKLFF. CDR3 nucleotides: TGTGCCAGCAGCTTCCAGGGTTACAATGAAAAACTGTTTTTT.

This clonotype appeared many times. The gene calls are TRBV6-5 and TRBJ1-6; unclear D gene. The CDR3 spans 14 residues. Germline CDR1 and CDR2: MNHEY and SVGAGI. Trimming stripped 6 bases from V and 8 bases from J, with 14 bases between. The CDR3 loop reads CASRPAGSHSPLHF. CDR3 nucleotides: TGTGCCAGCAGACCTGCCGGTTCGCATTCACCCCTCCACTTT.

J is TRBJ1-5 and V is TRBV5-6; 12 nucleotides line up with TRBD1. The DNA end is more similar to TRBJ2-3, so the J call may be wrong. This CDR3 region has 16 residues. The germline V gene encodes CDR1 SGHDT and CDR2 YYEEEE. CDR3 loop: CASSLWGQGAGQTQYF. CDR3 bases: TGTGCCAGCAGCCTATGGGGACAGGGGGCCGGTCAGACCCAGTATTTT.

This clonotype was counted a single time. Mismatch with germline at one junction end may stem from a read error. The chain joins TRBV20-1 to TRBJ1-1; D is undetermined. This CDR3 contains 12 residues. Germline assignment: CDR1 DFQATT and CDR2 SNEGSKA (reference sequence). The CDR3 coding sequence is TGCGGTGCTAACAAGGGATATACTGAAGCTTTCTTT. Translation gives CGANKGYTEAFF.

Notes on this clonotype: At one end, the junction sequence differs from germline, possibly due to a read error. The J gene is TRBJ1-1, the V gene TRBV4-2; maybe TRBD1 (6 bases). The V gene's germline CDR1 is LGHNA and CDR2 YNFKEQ. This CDR3 is built from 15 residues. The CDR3 protein is CASQVGQLENIEAFF. Written as DNA, the CDR3 is TGTGCCAGCCAAGTCGGACAGCTTGAGAACATTGAAGCTTTCTTT.

This rearrangement joins TRBV6-1 to TRBJ1-5; TRBD1 matches at 8 bases. Trimming cost V 4 bases and J 10 bases; bases outside gene matches: 21. CDR1 is MNHNS, CDR2 SASEGT, per germline. The length of the CDR3 is 18 residues. The CDR3 loop is CASSVGPGTGYSNKPQHF. DNA of the CDR3: TGTGCCAGCAGTGTTGGTCCCGGGACAGGATATAGCAATAAACCCCAGCATTTT.

A note on this clonotype: One end of the junction varies from germline; a read error may be responsible. The chain carries TRBV4-2 and TRBJ1-1; D perhaps matches TRBD1 (6 bases). The CDR3 consists of 16 residues. Germline CDR1 is LGHNA and CDR2 is YNFKEQ. The CDR3 sequence: CANSLVGQLENTEAFF. As DNA, the CDR3 is TGTGCCAACAGCCTAGTAGGACAGCTTGAGAACACTGAAGCTTTCTTT.

As for this clonotype: The junction departs from germline at one end; a sequencing error may be responsible. This chain uses TRBV6-6 with TRBJ2-1; 11 bases align to TRBD2. The germline CDR1 and CDR2 sequences are MNHNY and SVGAGI (reference sequence). The CDR3 is made up of 17 amino acids. The DNA of the CDR3 is TGTGCCACCAGTTACTCGGTAGCGGGAGGGCTCTTTAATGAGCAGTTCTTC. Encoded protein: CATSYSVAGGLFNEQFF.

Remarks on this clonotype: The junction departs from germline at one end; a sequencing error may be responsible. This chain links TRBV6-1 with TRBJ2-1; TRBD2 might be the D (5 bases). The CDR3 extends over 15 amino acids. Germline loops: CDR1 MNHNS, CDR2 SASEGT. Written as DNA, the CDR3 is TGTGCCAACAGTGCTCTAGTGGGAGCCCTCAATGAGCAGTTCTTC. Encoded protein: CANSALVGALNEQFF.